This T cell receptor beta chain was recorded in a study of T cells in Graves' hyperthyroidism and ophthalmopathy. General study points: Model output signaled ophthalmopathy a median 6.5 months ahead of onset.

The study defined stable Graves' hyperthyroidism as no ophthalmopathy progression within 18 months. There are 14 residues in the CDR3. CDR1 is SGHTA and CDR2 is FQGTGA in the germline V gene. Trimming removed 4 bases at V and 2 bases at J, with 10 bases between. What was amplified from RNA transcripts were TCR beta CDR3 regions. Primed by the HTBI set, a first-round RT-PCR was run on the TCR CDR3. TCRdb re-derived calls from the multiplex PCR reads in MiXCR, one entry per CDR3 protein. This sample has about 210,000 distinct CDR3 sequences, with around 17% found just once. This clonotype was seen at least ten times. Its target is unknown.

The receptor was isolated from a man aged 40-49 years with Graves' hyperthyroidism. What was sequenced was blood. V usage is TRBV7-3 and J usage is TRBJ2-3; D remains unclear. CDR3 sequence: CASSSDGYTDTQYF. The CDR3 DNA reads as TGTGCCAGCAGCTCGGACGGATACACAGATACGCAGTATTTT.